A selection of T cell receptor beta chains follows, all from one sample in a study of blood T cell repertoires in COVID-19. The assay was immunoSEQ multiplex PCR, and TCRdb's table has in-frame clones only and misses some. The table has around 130,000 clones, 75% to 80% seen once. Sequencing was done on a sample of peripheral blood. The receptors stem from a human donor in a cohort sampled during active COVID-19. CDR3s leave out the opening cysteine and the closing phenylalanine or tryptophan. Each record gives: CDR3 protein, V gene, clone size, J gene, D gene. D genes are given only for firm matches. Size tells how often a clone was seen (once, few, many) or the class of an expanded clone, and some rows leave it out.

ASSVGLSPNYGYT TRBV5-1 NA TRBJ1-2 NA
ASSLVQGAYEQY TRBV5-6 NA TRBJ2-7 NA
ASSSGLFYEQY TRBV9 NA TRBJ2-7 TRBD2
ASSLPGPNTEAF TRBV6-6 NA TRBJ1-1 NA
ASMELGGSNEKLF TRBV6-5 NA TRBJ1-4 NA
ASRLGQGSSSYEQY TRBV12-2 once TRBJ2-7 NA
ASSTHVSGHNYGYT TRBV4-1 NA TRBJ1-2 NA
SVEDRTGRVYEQY TRBV29-1 NA TRBJ2-7 TRBD1
ASSFFSGGSYEQY TRBV11-2 NA TRBJ2-7 TRBD2
ASSSSDFAYEQY TRBV6-5 once TRBJ2-7 NA
ASSDPGQGMPYEQY TRBV7-6 many TRBJ2-7 TRBD1
ASSLTGQTYEQY TRBV18 NA TRBJ2-7 NA
ASSVGVGEYEQY TRBV9 NA TRBJ2-7 NA
ASSLEQGAVAGYT TRBV11-2 few TRBJ1-2 TRBD1
ASSRGPGTGGGGVRAF TRBV5-6 NA TRBJ1-1 TRBD1
ASSVGSGGTYEQY TRBV9 NA TRBJ2-7 TRBD2
ASSLAGTGAF TRBV5-6 NA TRBJ1-1 NA
ATQTEYRANTEAF TRBV6-5 NA TRBJ1-1 NA
AWRPRTGAAYEQY TRBV30 NA TRBJ2-7 TRBD1
ASSLPLVNQPQH TRBV7-4 NA TRBJ1-5 NA
ASSLEGGQGNEQY TRBV5-1 NA TRBJ2-7 NA
ASSLESLGRGPANYGYT TRBV7-9 NA TRBJ1-2 TRBD1
ASSSSGTGARNTIY TRBV28 NA TRBJ1-3 TRBD1